This T cell receptor (beta chain) was sequenced for a study of vaccination effects on CD4 cells after COVID-19. For the study at large: After the second dose, samples were taken at median day 72.

Ahead of sequencing, the ViraFEST assay grew antigen-specific CD4+ T cells using viral peptide pools. With approximately 9 days of culture completed, CD4+ T cells were isolated. Two doses of BNT162b2 or mRNA-1273 vaccine were administered to participants. Vaccinated participants had no history of SARS-CoV-2 infection and tested negative for nucleocapsid antibodies. Every well got fewer than 2.5 million PBMC, which were grown with around 11 IU/ml IL-2 and about 10 ug/ml peptides. Half-medium replacement with IL-2 medium occurred on days 3 and 7. TCRdb's table, derived via immunoSEQ multiplex PCR, lists solely in-frame clones and lacks some. The table includes about 24,000 clones, roughly 80% detected once. Details on this clone: Antigen specificity is unknown.

The V and J ends lost 7 bases and 5 bases, in that order; junction bases with no gene match: 1. The CDR3 sequence is 13 residues long. Germline V CDR1 and CDR2: KGHSH, LQKENI. The specimen was CD4+ T cells from PBMCs cultured with HCoV-NL63 spike peptides, collected after COVID-19 vaccination. The TCR was taken from a human donor who received a COVID-19 vaccine. The V gene is TRBV18, the J gene TRBJ2-4; 11 bases align to TRBD1. The CDR3 DNA follows: TGTGCCAGCTGGGGACAGGGGGAAAACATTCAGTACTTC. Amino acid sequence: CASWGQGENIQYF.